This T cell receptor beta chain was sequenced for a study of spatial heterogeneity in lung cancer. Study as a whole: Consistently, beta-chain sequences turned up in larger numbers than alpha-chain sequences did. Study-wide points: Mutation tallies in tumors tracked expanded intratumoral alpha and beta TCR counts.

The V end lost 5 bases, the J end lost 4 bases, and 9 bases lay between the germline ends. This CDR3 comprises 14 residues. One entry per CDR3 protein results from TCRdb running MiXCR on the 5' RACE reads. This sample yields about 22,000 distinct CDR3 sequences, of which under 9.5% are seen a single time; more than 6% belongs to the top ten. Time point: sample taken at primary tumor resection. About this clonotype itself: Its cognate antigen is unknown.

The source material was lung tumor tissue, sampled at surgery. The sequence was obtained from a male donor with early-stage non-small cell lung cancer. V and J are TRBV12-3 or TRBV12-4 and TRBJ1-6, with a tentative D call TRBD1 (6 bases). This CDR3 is CASSIRGYNSPLHF. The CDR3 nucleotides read TGTGCCAGCAGTATCAGGGGATATAATTCACCCCTCCACTTT.